This T cell receptor (beta chain) was found in a study of blood T cell repertoires in COVID-19. Turning to the study itself: COVID-19 samples, acute and convalescent, were from the United States, Italy and Spain. T cells, B-cell-depleted T cells, or PBMCs supplied cDNA or gDNA.

Assay: immunoSEQ multiplex PCR; the TCRdb copy retains only in-frame clones and omits some. The sample lists about 360,000 clones; 80% to 90% were seen once. Trimming took 8 bases from V and 6 from J; bases not matched to a gene: 2. CDR1 is SNHLY, CDR2 FYNNEI, per germline. CDR3 size: 12 residues. The TCR originated in a woman in her sixties or seventies with COVID-19, enrolled during active disease. The chain couples TRBV2 to TRBJ2-7; 12 nucleotides align to TRBD1. Sequencing was performed on peripheral blood. CDR3 sequence reads: CASGGQGAEQYF. In DNA, the CDR3 is TGTGCCAGCGGGGGACAGGGGGCCGAGCAGTACTTC.